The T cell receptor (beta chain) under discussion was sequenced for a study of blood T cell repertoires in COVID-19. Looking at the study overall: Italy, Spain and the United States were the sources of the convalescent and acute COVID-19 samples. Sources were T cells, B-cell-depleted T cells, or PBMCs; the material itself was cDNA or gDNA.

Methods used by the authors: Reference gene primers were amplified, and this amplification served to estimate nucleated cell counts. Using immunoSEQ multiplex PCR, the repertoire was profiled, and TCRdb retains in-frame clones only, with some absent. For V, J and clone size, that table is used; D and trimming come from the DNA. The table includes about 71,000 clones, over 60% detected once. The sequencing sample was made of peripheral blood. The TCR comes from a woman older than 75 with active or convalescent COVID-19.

CDR3 nucleotides: TGTGCCAGCAGCTCAGAAGACAGGTACACAGATACGCAGTATTTT. It codes for CASSSEDRYTDTQYF. V and J are TRBV7-2 and TRBJ2-3; D may be TRBD1 (6 bases). The CDR3 has 15 residues. The V gene's germline CDR1 is SGHTA and CDR2 FQGNSA. The ends were cut back, 4 bases at V and 2 bases at J, with 13 bases in the middle.